This TCR beta chain was sequenced in a study of blood T cells in healthy people across ages. This clonotype was counted only a few times. The use of a sample-barcoded 5' primer and a J-beta primer mix characterized a second PCR of about 6 to 12 cycles. TCRdb independently ran MiXCR on the 5' RACE reads; one entry per CDR3 protein. Of around 710,000 distinct CDR3 sequences listed, approximately 43% are singletons. This CDR3 is 14 amino acids long. Trimming removed 5 bases at V and 6 bases at J, with 16 bases between. CDR1 and CDR2 (germline): SGHTA, FQGNSA. The sequencing input was blood. The origin of this receptor is a woman between 55 and 75 years old in good health. The genes are TRBV7-2 and TRBJ2-5; a weak D match, TRBD1 (5 bases). The CDR3 is CASSQDKSRKTQYF. CDR3 DNA sequence: TGTGCCAGCAGCCAGGACAAGTCAAGGAAGACCCAGTACTTC.